The next 5 T cell receptor beta chains were all read from a single sample in a study of control samples from healthy donors and cancer patients. Only in-frame clones appear in the TCRdb table, and some are missing; sequencing was by immunoSEQ multiplex PCR. The sample includes about 220,000 clones, just under 95% of them seen just once. What was sequenced was blood. These TCRs come from a man between 50 and 59 years old in good health.

The V gene is TRBV5-1, the J gene TRBJ2-4; 11 nucleotides match TRBD1. Trimming took 0 bases from V and 0 from J; bases not matched to a gene: 8. CDR1 SGHRS and CDR2 YFSETQ come from the germline V gene. The CDR3 extends over 19 amino acids. CDR3 DNA: TGCGCCAGCAGCTTGGACCGGGACAGGGGGGAGCTAGCCAAAAACATTCAGTACTTC. This translates into CASSLDRDRGELAKNIQYF.

This chain's CDR3 is CASSPQDRGQETQYF. The DNA of the CDR3 is TGCGCCAGCAGCCCTCAAGACAGGGGCCAAGAGACCCAGTACTTC. V is TRBV4-1 and J is TRBJ2-5, with 8 bases lining up with TRBD1. The CDR3 loop spans 15 amino acids. Per germline, CDR1 MGHRA and CDR2 YSYEKL. After removal of 4 bases from V and 1 base from J, the junction contained 5 bases not matched to a gene.

This rearrangement joins TRBV5-1 to TRBJ1-2, with 7 nucleotides matching TRBD1. Per germline, CDR1 SGHRS and CDR2 YFSETQ. The CDR3 runs to 13 residues. Unmatched junction bases numbered 3, after V lost 0 bases and J lost 7 bases. In DNA form, the CDR3 reads TGCGCCAGCAGCTTGGAGGGGGCAGGTGGCTACACCTTC. It is translated as CASSLEGAGGYTF.

V usage is TRBV30 and J usage is TRBJ1-5; D remains unclear. The length of the CDR3 is 13 residues. Germline lookup yields CDR1 GTSNPN and CDR2 SVGIG (reference sequence). V lost 7 bases and J lost 1, with 11 bases in between. The CDR3 spells CAYAATSNQPQHF. The DNA of the CDR3 is TGTGCCTACGCGGCAACGAGCAATCAGCCCCAGCATTTT.

This clone turned up a few times. The J gene is TRBJ2-1, the V gene TRBV6-4, with 8 bases lining up with TRBD1. From germline, CDR1 is MRHNA and CDR2 SNTAGT. The CDR3 has 14 amino acids. The trim removed 6 bases at V and 7 bases at J, leaving 8 bases unmatched. As DNA, the CDR3 is TGTGCCAGCAGGCCCCGACAGGGGAGGAATGAGCAGTTCTTC. Translation: CASRPRQGRNEQFF.